This T cell receptor (beta chain) comes out of a study of CD8+CD57+ T cells in acquired aplastic anemia (dated by TCRdb to 2017 to 2018). Regarding the research as a whole: A mean of approximately 3 ug of DNA, ranging from about 0.19 to 27.4 ug, was extracted from sorted CD4+ and CD8+ cells. CD8+CD57+ expansion was defined as a frequency above the mean frequency observed in healthy subjects.

To note about this clonotype: The clone's antigen remains unknown. Base qualities are not recorded, but no much larger clone differs from it by a single base.

Beyond this particular receptor, the publication reports: Patients and healthy controls showed no significant difference in CD8+ Simpson's diversity (P=0.060). Roughly 30 CD8+ CDR3 sequences were found to be shared between patients and controls, but these sequences appeared to be highly expressed in patients and within the immunodominant clones of the patients.

CDR1 SQVTM and CDR2 ANQGSEA are derived from the germline V gene. Relative to germline, V is missing 7 bases and J is missing 1 base, with 3 bases of the junction outside any gene match. The CDR3 sequence holds 12 residues, the cysteine and phenylalanine included. Only the CDR3 DNA is retained, 36 bases long and in frame from the first base. Flow cytometry had shown CD8+CD57+ cell expansion in the patients selected for sequencing. All patients had severe acquired aplastic anemia diagnosed by International Study of Aplastic Anemia and Agranulocytosis and Camitta criteria. At the time blood was sampled, none of the patients had received any therapy. In this study, sorted CD4+ and CD8+ T cells from the blood of healthy subjects and of severe aplastic anemia patients had their TCR repertoires deep-sequenced. Patients were enrolled under clinicaltrials.gov protocols 00001620, 01623167, 00001397, 00071045, 00081523 and 00961064 in the USA. Ficoll-Paque density gradient centrifugation was used to isolate peripheral blood mononuclear cells. Before DNA was extracted, CD4+ and CD8+ T cells were sorted using either FACS or magnetic beads.

Genomic DNA was used as template for profiling of TCR beta VDJ combinations and CDR3 sequences. TCR repertoire sequencing was run on an Illumina HiSeq 2000. The original methods were these. Repertoires were assessed using TRBV/TRBJ rearrangement plots, CDR3 size and DJ length profiles, and Simpson's diversity index. The most abundant DNA sequence in the deep sequencing data was defined as the immunodominant clone. CDR3 amino acid sequences were screened for sharing across subjects and were compared with published repertoires and the VDJdb database. TCRdb trimmed public reads at Q25 via fastp, called clones via MiXCR and kept in-frame beta chains. For every CDR3 protein sequence, its rows merge into one entry that carries the most common genes and DNA. The V and J calls and clone size come from TCRdb's table, not from the authors' own analysis. Recorded for this sample are approximately 170,000 distinct CDR3 sequences; around 47% of them occurred a single time. The ten most abundant clones make up 3.2% of the sample.

The rearrangement joined TRBV29-1 to TRBJ1-1; TRBD1 aligns with 7 central bases. The sample consisted of sorted CD4+, CD8+, or CD8+CD57+ T cells (not recorded which) from PBMCs. The receptor was isolated from a human donor with aplastic anemia. The CDR3 loop reads CSGNRGNTEAFF. The base sequence is TGCAGCGGAAACAGGGGGAACACTGAAGCTTTCTTT.